The clone carrying this TCR beta chain was seen a handful of times. The target antigen is unknown. This record comes from a study of blood T cells in healthy people across ages. Broader study findings: Comparison with aged donors showed that long-lived donors had more naive CD4+ cells and higher diversity.

The second PCR ran about 7 to 12 cycles with a sample-barcoded 5' primer and J-beta primers. TCRdb re-called the 5' RACE reads through MiXCR, storing one row per CDR3 protein. The table includes fewer than 1.5 million distinct CDR3 sequences, roughly 40% detected once. The CDR3 spans 13 residues. Trimming took 5 bases from V and 6 from J, leaving 11 bases between them. Germline loops: CDR1 KGHSH, CDR2 LQKENI. This TCR came from a woman under 30 in good health. The chain has TRBV18 and TRBJ2-1, with D possibly matching TRBD1 (6 bases). The sample taken for sequencing was blood. This CDR3 is CASSSGQTNEQFF. CDR3 coding DNA: TGTGCCAGCTCATCAGGACAGACCAATGAGCAGTTCTTC. The full variable domain, rest sourced from reference TRBV18 and TRBJ2-1, is NAGVMQNPRHLVRRRGQEARLRCSPMKGHSHVYWYRQLPEEGLKFMVYLQKENIIDESGMPKERFSAEFPKEGPSILRIQQVVRGDSAAYFCASSSGQTNEQFFGPGTRLTVL.